A selection of T cell receptor beta chains follows, all from one sample in a study of liver allograft versus peripheral blood T cells. TCRdb used MiXCR to reprocess the reads, holding one entry per CDR3 protein. The sample lists some 4,000 distinct CDR3 sequences, approximately 16% occurring once. The receptor set was obtained from a human patient who had a liver transplant. A share of the T cells may be of graft donor origin. Both conserved end residues are part of each CDR3. The D gene is left open where the match is weak. Only part of the rows carry a size: once, few, many, or a class if the clone is expanded.

V: TRBV27; D: .; J: TRBJ1-1; size: few; CDR3: CASSLRTMNTEAFF; DNA: TGTGCCAGCAGTTTAAGGACAATGAACACTGAAGCTTTCTTT
V: TRBV9; D: TRBD1; J: TRBJ1-1; size: .; CDR3: CASSPRDRGGSAFF; DNA: TGTGCCAGCAGCCCCCGGGACAGGGGGGGGTCTGCTTTCTTT
V: TRBV29-1; D: .; J: TRBJ2-7; size: large; CDR3: CSVELRDGFTYEQYF; DNA: TGCAGCGTTGAGCTCCGGGACGGCTTTACCTACGAGCAGTACTTC
V: TRBV28; D: .; J: TRBJ1-4; size: medium-sized; CDR3: CASSQDKQNEKLFF; DNA: TGTGCCAGCAGCCAGGACAAGCAAAATGAAAAACTGTTTTTT
V: TRBV7-9; D: TRBD1; J: TRBJ1-4; size: medium-sized; CDR3: CASSWTGPTNEKLFF; DNA: TGTGCCAGCAGCTGGACAGGTCCAACTAATGAAAAACTGTTTTTT
V: TRBV2; D: .; J: TRBJ2-7; size: .; CDR3: CASSEGRLGSYEQYF; DNA: TGTGCCAGCAGTGAAGGAAGGCTAGGATCCTACGAGCAGTACTTC
V: TRBV20-1; D: TRBD2; J: TRBJ2-2; size: medium-sized; CDR3: CSVQGSSDRGLAGTNTGELFF; DNA: TGCAGTGTCCAAGGATCCTCGGACAGGGGACTAGCGGGGACGAACACCGGGGAGCTGTTTTTT
V: TRBV6-5; D: .; J: TRBJ1-1; size: many; CDR3: CASSYEGSAYTEAFF; DNA: TGTGCCAGCAGTTACGAGGGGAGCGCCTACACTGAAGCTTTCTTT
V: TRBV30; D: TRBD1; J: TRBJ2-2; size: medium-sized; CDR3: CAWSWGQGLGGELFF; DNA: TGTGCCTGGAGTTGGGGACAGGGATTGGGCGGGGAGCTGTTTTTT
V: TRBV27; D: TRBD2; J: TRBJ2-1; size: .; CDR3: CASSPAGGTRNEQFF; DNA: TGTGCCAGCAGCCCGGCGGGGGGTACCCGCAATGAGCAGTTCTTC
V: TRBV3-1; D: .; J: TRBJ2-7; size: few; CDR3: CASSQEIGGWEAYEQYF; DNA: TGTGCCAGCAGCCAAGAGATAGGGGGGTGGGAAGCCTACGAGCAGTACTTC
V: TRBV14; D: TRBD2; J: TRBJ2-1; size: many; CDR3: CASSQFKLAGVYNEQFF; DNA: TGTGCCAGCAGCCAATTTAAGCTAGCGGGGGTCTACAATGAGCAGTTCTTC
V: TRBV12-3/TRBV12-4; D: TRBD1; J: TRBJ2-7; size: medium-sized; CDR3: CASSGGTGRYEQYF; DNA: TGTGCCAGCAGTGGGGGGACAGGGAGATACGAGCAGTACTTC
V: TRBV13; D: TRBD1; J: TRBJ2-3; size: many; CDR3: CASSDRDRGGWDTQYF; DNA: TGTGCCAGCAGCGACCGGGACAGAGGAGGTTGGGATACGCAGTATTTT
V: TRBV28; D: .; J: TRBJ1-2; size: many; CDR3: CASSLTVGPYGYTF; DNA: TGTGCCAGCAGTTTAACTGTAGGCCCCTATGGCTACACCTTC
V: TRBV27; D: .; J: TRBJ2-7; size: medium-sized; CDR3: CASSLITGRHEQYF; DNA: TGTGCCAGCAGTTTAATTACAGGGCGCCACGAGCAGTACTTC
V: TRBV7-9; D: .; J: TRBJ2-7; size: medium-sized; CDR3: CASSLVEAGGEYEQYF; DNA: TGTGCCAGCAGCTTAGTAGAGGCCGGGGGAGAATACGAGCAGTACTTC
V: TRBV28; D: .; J: TRBJ2-7; size: medium-sized; CDR3: CASSARGSYEQYF; DNA: TGTGCCAGCAGCGCCCGGGGCTCCTACGAGCAGTACTTC
V: TRBV20-1; D: .; J: TRBJ1-5; size: large; CDR3: CSAPSDIGAQPQHF; DNA: TGCAGTGCCCCGAGTGACATCGGTGCTCAGCCCCAGCATTTT
V: TRBV27; D: TRBD1; J: TRBJ2-7; size: medium-sized; CDR3: CASSLGQGASLYEQYF; DNA: TGTGCCAGCAGTTTAGGACAGGGGGCGTCTCTGTACGAGCAGTACTTC
V: TRBV9; D: .; J: TRBJ2-3; size: few; CDR3: CASSVGAAADTQYF; DNA: TGTGCCAGCAGCGTAGGGGCTGCGGCAGATACGCAGTATTTT
V: TRBV18; D: .; J: TRBJ1-5; size: medium-sized; CDR3: CASSPGGQPQHF; DNA: TGTGCCAGCTCACCCGGGGGTCAGCCCCAGCATTTT
V: TRBV6-6; D: .; J: TRBJ1-2; size: large; CDR3: CASSYSQNYGYTF; DNA: TGTGCCAGCAGTTACAGTCAGAACTATGGCTACACCTTC
V: TRBV25-1; D: .; J: TRBJ2-1; size: medium-sized; CDR3: CASSGGSGHNEQFF; DNA: TGTGCCAGCAGTGGTGGGTCGGGACACAATGAGCAGTTCTTC
V: TRBV5-4; D: .; J: TRBJ2-7; size: medium-sized; CDR3: CASSLYRDNYEQYF; DNA: TGTGCCAGCAGCCTCTACCGGGACAATTACGAGCAGTACTTC
V: TRBV20-1; D: .; J: TRBJ1-1; size: few; CDR3: CSARGLWGPSDTEAFF; DNA: TGCAGTGCTAGGGGGCTGTGGGGACCCTCCGACACTGAAGCTTTCTTT